This TCR beta chain comes out of a study of beta chain features in type 1 diabetes. Germline CDR1 reads SGHRS; CDR2 reads YFSETQ. This CDR3 spans 12 amino acids. Deletions cut 8 bases from V and 6 bases from J, with 12 bases between. Expressed TCRB transcripts were sequenced because the isolated RNA had all been reverse transcribed beforehand. Some clones are missing from TCRdb's copy, which holds only in-frame ones; the method was immunoSEQ multiplex PCR. The data show 350,000 to 450,000 clones, approximately 15% seen once. Only a few counts were recorded for this clone. J is TRBJ1-5 and V is TRBV5-1; no firm D call. This clonotype originated in a man aged 25-40 years in good health. The sample comprised naive CD4+ T cells from blood. CDR3: CARVPPVQPQHF. The CDR3 DNA reads TGCGCCAGGGTCCCGCCGGTTCAGCCCCAGCATTTT.